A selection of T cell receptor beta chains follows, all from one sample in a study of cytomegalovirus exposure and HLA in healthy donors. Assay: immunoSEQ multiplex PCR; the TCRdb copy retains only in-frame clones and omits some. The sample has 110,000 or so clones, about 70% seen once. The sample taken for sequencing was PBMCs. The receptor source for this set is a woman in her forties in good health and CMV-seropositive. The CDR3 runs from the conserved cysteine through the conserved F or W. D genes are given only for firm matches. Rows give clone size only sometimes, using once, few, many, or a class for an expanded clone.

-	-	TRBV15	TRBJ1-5	CATSRAARDNQPQHF	TGTGCCACCAGCAGAGCCGCCAGGGATAATCAGCCCCAGCATTTT
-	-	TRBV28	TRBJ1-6	CASSLYEGVDSPLHF	TGTGCCAGCAGTTTATACGAGGGGGTGGATTCACCCCTCCACTTT
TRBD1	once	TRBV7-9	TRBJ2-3	CASSGRGSTDTQYF	TGTGCCAGCAGCGGCAGGGGGAGCACAGATACGCAGTATTTT
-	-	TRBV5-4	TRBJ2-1	CASSLAGSDEQFF	TGTGCCAGCAGCTTGGCGGGGAGCGATGAGCAGTTCTTC
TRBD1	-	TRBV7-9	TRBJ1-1	CASSLVHRGSTEAFF	TGTGCCAGCAGCTTAGTCCACAGGGGGAGCACTGAAGCTTTCTTT
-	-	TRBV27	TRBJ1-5	CASSRGSYSNQPQHF	TGTGCCAGCAGCCGGGGGAGCTATAGCAATCAGCCCCAGCATTTT
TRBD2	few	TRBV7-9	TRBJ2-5	CASSPGLAGGEETQYF	TGTGCCAGCAGCCCCGGACTAGCGGGGGGCGAAGAGACCCAGTACTTC
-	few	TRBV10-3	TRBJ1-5	CASSYSREPNQPQHF	TGTGCCAGCAGTTATTCGAGAGAACCTAATCAGCCCCAGCATTTT
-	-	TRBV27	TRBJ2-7	CASSPPAQEQYF	TGTGCCAGCAGTCCTCCCGCTCAGGAGCAGTACTTC
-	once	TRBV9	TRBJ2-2	CASSVGAGVDGELFF	TGTGCCAGCAGCGTAGGAGCAGGGGTTGACGGGGAGCTGTTTTTT
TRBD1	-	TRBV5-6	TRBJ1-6	CASSWGTGRNSPLHF	TGTGCCAGCAGCTGGGGGACAGGGAGGAATTCACCCCTCCACTTT
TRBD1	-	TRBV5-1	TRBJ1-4	CASSGVDRDSNEKLFF	TGCGCCAGCAGCGGCGTGGACAGGGATTCTAATGAAAAACTGTTTTTT
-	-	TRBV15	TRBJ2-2	CATSSGGGTGELFF	TGTGCCACCAGCAGCGGAGGTGGGACCGGGGAGCTGTTTTTT
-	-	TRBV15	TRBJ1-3	CATSSWGAGNTIYF	TGTGCCACCAGCAGCTGGGGGGCTGGAAACACCATATATTTT
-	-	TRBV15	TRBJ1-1	CATSPENSPRTEAFF	TGTGCCACCAGCCCCGAGAACTCACCCCGCACTGAAGCTTTCTTT
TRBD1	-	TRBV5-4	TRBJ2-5	CASSPDRGQETQYF	TGTGCCAGCAGCCCGGACAGGGGCCAAGAGACCCAGTACTTC
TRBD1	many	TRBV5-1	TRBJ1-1	CASSRAGTVNTEAFF	TGCGCCAGCAGCCGCGCCGGGACAGTCAACACTGAAGCTTTCTTT
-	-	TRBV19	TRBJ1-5	CASRGEVGNQPQHF	TGTGCCAGTAGGGGGGAGGTAGGCAATCAGCCCCAGCATTTT
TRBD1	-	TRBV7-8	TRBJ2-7	CASRQGQGRHEQYF	TGTGCCAGCAGGCAGGGACAGGGACGCCACGAGCAGTACTTC
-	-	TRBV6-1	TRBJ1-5	CASSLPGNQPQHF	TGTGCCAGCAGTCTCCCAGGGAATCAGCCCCAGCATTTT
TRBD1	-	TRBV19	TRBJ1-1	CASTPTGVATEAFF	TGTGCCAGTACTCCGACAGGGGTGGCCACTGAAGCTTTCTTT
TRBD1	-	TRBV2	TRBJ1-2	CATVRDRGNGYTF	TGTGCCACCGTCAGGGACAGGGGCAATGGCTACACCTTC
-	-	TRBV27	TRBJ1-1	CASSQPWRGRVTEAFF	TGTGCCAGCAGTCAGCCTTGGAGGGGTCGGGTGACTGAAGCTTTCTTT
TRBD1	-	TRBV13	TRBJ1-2	CASSWDRGYSYTF	TGTGCCAGCAGCTGGGACAGGGGGTACAGCTACACCTTC
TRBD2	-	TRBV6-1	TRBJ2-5	CASRGGGAEETQYF	TGTGCCAGCAGGGGCGGGGGGGCCGAAGAGACCCAGTACTTC
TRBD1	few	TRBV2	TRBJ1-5	CASRDRARSNQPQHF	TGTGCCAGCCGCGACAGGGCTCGTAGCAATCAGCCCCAGCATTTT
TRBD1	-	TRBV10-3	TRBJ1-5	CATGQGSYSNQPQHF	TGTGCCACTGGACAGGGCAGTTATAGCAATCAGCCCCAGCATTTT
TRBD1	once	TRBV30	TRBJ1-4	CAFDRVEEKLFF	TGTGCCTTCGACAGGGTGGAGGAAAAACTGTTTTTT
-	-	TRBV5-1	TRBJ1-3	CASSLAGSRLGNTIYF	TGCGCCAGCAGCTTAGCGGGCAGCAGACTTGGAAACACCATATATTTT
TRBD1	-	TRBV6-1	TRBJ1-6	CASSEGRTGDVHSPLHF	TGTGCCAGCAGTGAAGGGCGGACAGGGGATGTGCATTCACCCCTCCACTTT
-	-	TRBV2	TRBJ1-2	CASTSVGVGYTF	TGTGCCTCCACCTCGGTCGGGGTCGGCTACACCTTC
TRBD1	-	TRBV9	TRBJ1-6	CASSVDRDRGRWGSPLHF	TGTGCCAGCAGCGTAGATCGGGACAGGGGACGTTGGGGTTCACCCCTCCACTTT
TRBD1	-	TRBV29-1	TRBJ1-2	CSIWGQGGGYTF	TGCAGCATCTGGGGACAGGGCGGTGGCTACACCTTC
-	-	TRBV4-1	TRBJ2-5	CASSQGVGLQETQYF	TGCGCCAGCAGCCAAGGTGTGGGCTTACAAGAGACCCAGTACTTC
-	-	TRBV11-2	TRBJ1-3	CASSLTSGSSGNTIYF	TGTGCCAGCAGCTTAACTAGCGGAAGTTCTGGAAACACCATATATTTT